One and the same sample provided the 17 T cell receptor beta chains below, sequenced in a study of cytomegalovirus exposure and HLA in healthy donors. In the PCR, 60 Vbeta and 13 Jbeta primers were used. Assay: immunoSEQ multiplex PCR; the TCRdb copy retains only in-frame clones and omits some. The data hold about 190,000 clones, with over 70% observed a single time. The material sequenced was PBMCs. The receptor set was obtained from a boy between 2 and 10 years old in good health and CMV-seronegative.

The chain uses TRBV11-1 and TRBJ2-2, with a weak D call TRBD2 (6 bases). The CDR3 is made up of 14 amino acids. Germline CDR1 reads SGHAT; CDR2 reads FQDESV (reference sequence). The V and J ends lost 3 bases and 4 bases respectively, with 9 bases between them. CDR3 DNA sequence: TGTGCCAGCAGCTTTGACGGGGGCACCGGGGAGCTGTTTTTT. This codes for CASSFDGGTGELFF.

The rearrangement uses TRBV19 and TRBJ2-1; no firm D call. Germline loops: CDR1 LNHDA, CDR2 SQIVND (reference sequence). The CDR3 totals 15 residues. V was pared by 3 bases and J by 2 bases, with 11 bases between. The CDR3 DNA reads as TGTGCCAGTAGTATCCGCCCGGGTCCCTACAATGAGCAGTTCTTC. Translated, it gives CASSIRPGPYNEQFF.

The V and J genes are TRBV6-1 and TRBJ2-1, with TRBD2 identical over 13 bases. Germline V gene lookup returns CDR1 MNHNS and CDR2 SASEGT. CDR3 length: 15 residues. J gave up 9 bases and V 6 bases, and 8 bases lay outside the gene matches. The CDR3: CASSSGTSGISEQFF. The CDR3 DNA is TGTGCCAGCAGCTCCGGGACTAGCGGGATTAGTGAGCAGTTCTTC.

This clone occurred a few times. V gene TRBV5-6 combines with J gene TRBJ2-2; a weak D match, TRBD2 (6 bases). CDR1 SGHDT and CDR2 YYEEEE come from the germline V gene. V was pared by 4 bases and J by 0 bases, with 13 bases between. The CDR3 consists of 16 residues. The CDR3 protein is CASSPGLNTNTGELFF. Written as DNA, the CDR3 is TGTGCCAGCAGCCCAGGACTAAACACGAACACCGGGGAGCTGTTTTTT.

The DNA of the CDR3 is TGTGCCAGCAGCTTAGAGGGCGGGAGGTTCAACAATGAGCAGTTCTTC. Residues: CASSLEGGRFNNEQFF. The V call is TRBV7-8, the J call TRBJ2-1, with 8 bases matching TRBD2. J gave up 5 bases and V 1 base, and 7 bases lay outside the gene matches. Germline CDR1 reads SGHVS; CDR2 reads FQNEAQ. The CDR3 runs 16 residues. Complete variable domain (other parts from reference TRBV7-8 and TRBJ2-1): GAGVSQSPRYKVAKRGQDVALRCDPISGHVSLFWYQQALGQGPEFLTYFQNEAQLDKSGLPSDRFFAERPEGSVSTLKIQRTQQEDSAVYLCASSLEGGRFNNEQFFGPGTRLTVL.

The table lists this clone with a few counts. CDR3 protein: CASSLPGDSYEQYF. CDR3 DNA sequence: TGTGCCAGCAGCTTGCCGGGGGATTCCTACGAGCAGTACTTC. The rearrangement uses TRBV5-6 and TRBJ2-7; possibly TRBD2 for D (6 bases). V shed 1 base and J shed 1 base, with 9 bases lying between them. Germline CDR1 and CDR2: SGHDT and YYEEEE. CDR3 length equals 14 residues.

This clone has more than one count but fewer than ten. The rearrangement joins TRBV27 to TRBJ2-1; the D is unclear. Germline-derived CDR1 and CDR2 are MNHEY and SMNVEV (reference sequence). Trimming removed 0 bases at V and 4 bases at J, with 10 bases between. The CDR3 contains 15 residues. CDR3 nucleotides: TGTGCCAGCAGTTTATCGCCTTTCCTATACAATGAGCAGTTCTTC. Residues: CASSLSPFLYNEQFF.

The chain has TRBV19 and TRBJ2-1; 8 bases are a match to TRBD2. The trim removed 8 bases at V and 7 bases at J, leaving 13 bases unmatched. Germline-derived CDR1 and CDR2 are LNHDA and SQIVND (reference sequence). The CDR3 contains 15 residues. In DNA form, the CDR3 reads TGTGCCAGTCATACGCCGGGACTAGGTCGGAATGAGCAGTTCTTC. Its protein is CASHTPGLGRNEQFF.

V gene TRBV18 combines with J gene TRBJ2-5; TRBD1 aligns across 7 bases. The CDR3 loop spans 15 amino acids. Germline V gives CDR1 KGHSH, CDR2 LQKENI. V was clipped by 3 bases and J by 5 bases; unmatched bases: 9. CDR3 DNA: TGTGCCAGCTCACCCCTGGAGACAGGGCAGGAGACCCAGTACTTC. Residues: CASSPLETGQETQYF.

Only a few counts were recorded for this clone. The chain couples TRBV27 to TRBJ1-6, with D perhaps matching TRBD1 (6 bases). The CDR3 loop spans 19 amino acids. V lost 5 bases and J 3 bases, leaving 23 bases between the germline ends. CDR1 and CDR2 (germline): MNHEY, SMNVEV (reference sequence). The CDR3 sequence: CASSPTGGQANYYNSPLHF. CDR3 nucleotides: TGTGCCAGCAGTCCGACGGGGGGGCAGGCAAATTACTATAATTCACCCCTCCACTTT.

The chain uses TRBV29-1 and TRBJ2-1, with 8 bases lining up with TRBD2. The CDR3 is made up of 15 amino acids. Germline-derived CDR1 and CDR2 are SQVTM and ANQGSEA. V shed 1 base, J shed 4 bases, and the junction held 6 bases outside the gene matches. Here the CDR3 DNA reads TGCAGCGTTGAAGGACCTAGCGGGTATTACAATGAGCAGTTCTTC. It specifies CSVEGPSGYYNEQFF.

This clone was counted a few times. The rearrangement uses TRBV29-1 and TRBJ1-1; no reliable D call. V was shortened by 8 bases and J by 0 bases, with 16 bases between the two germline ends. The CDR3 sequence is 14 residues long. Germline CDR1 reads SQVTM; CDR2 reads ANQGSEA. Written as DNA, the CDR3 is TGCAGCTACATGGGCGGGCAGATGAACACTGAAGCTTTCTTT. It encodes CSYMGGQMNTEAFF.

This clone showed up just once. The rearrangement links TRBV29-1 to TRBJ2-2; TRBD2 aligns across 10 bases. Germline V gene lookup returns CDR1 SQVTM and CDR2 ANQGSEA. There are 17 residues in the CDR3. With 5 bases clipped from V and 1 base from J, the junction kept 10 bases outside the gene matches. The CDR3 sequence is CSVFGLASGGNTGELFF. In nucleotides, the CDR3 is TGCAGCGTTTTCGGGTTGGCTAGCGGGGGGAACACCGGGGAGCTGTTTTTT.

As to this clone: Other nucleotide sequences from this sample produce the same CDR3. This rearrangement joins TRBV6-5 to TRBJ1-2, with D tentatively TRBD1 (5 bases). Per the germline V gene, CDR1 is MNHEY and CDR2 is SVGAGI. Trimming shortened V by 5 bases and J by 6 bases, and 10 bases separated the two germline ends. The CDR3 runs 12 residues. CDR3 in DNA: TGTGCCAGCAGTCCAGACAGAGATGGCTACACCTTC. It specifies CASSPDRDGYTF.

The rearrangement links TRBV12-5 to TRBJ2-1, with D perhaps TRBD1 (6 bases). CDR1 is LGHNT and CDR2 is FRNRAP in the germline V gene. Trimming left V 5 bases short and J 5 bases short, with 19 bases between. This CDR3 comprises 16 residues. The chain's CDR3 is CASGTNLGTINNEQFF. CDR3 coding DNA: TGTGCTAGTGGTACGAATTTGGGGACAATTAACAATGAGCAGTTCTTC.

The chain combines TRBV30 with TRBJ2-1; tentatively, D is TRBD2 (6 bases). The germline CDR1 and CDR2 sequences are GTSNPN and SVGIG (reference sequence). V gave up 8 bases and J gave up 0 bases, with 14 bases separating them. The CDR3 is 14 amino acids. The CDR3 sequence: CAGNSGSSYNEQFF. In DNA form, the CDR3 reads TGTGCCGGGAATAGCGGTAGCTCCTACAATGAGCAGTTCTTC. The whole variable domain, remainder taken from reference TRBV30 and TRBJ2-1, is SQTIHQWPATLVQPVGSPLSLECTVEGTSNPNLYWYRQAAGRGLQLLFYSVGIGQISSEVPQNLSASRPQDRQFILSSKKLLLSDSGFYLCAGNSGSSYNEQFFGPGTRLTVL.

This chain links TRBV9 with TRBJ1-1; D call uncertain. Germline-derived CDR1 and CDR2 are SGDLS and YYNGEE. The CDR3 is 12 residues long. The ends were cut back, 7 bases at V and 4 bases at J, with 11 bases in the middle. The CDR3 is CASEELITEAFF. The CDR3 bases are TGTGCCAGCGAGGAGTTGATCACTGAAGCTTTCTTT.